These 19 T cell receptor beta chains were all obtained from the same sample, sequenced in a study of cytomegalovirus exposure and HLA in healthy donors. It was with 60 Vbeta and 13 Jbeta primers that the PCR ran. The repertoire was sequenced with immunoSEQ multiplex PCR; TCRdb's copy has only in-frame clones and lacks some. The data hold about 88,000 clones, with more than 65% observed a single time. Sample: PBMCs. Source of these receptors: a young woman in good health and CMV-seropositive.

The sample holds a few counts of this clone. The V gene is TRBV30, the J gene TRBJ2-7, with 8 bases aligning to TRBD1. The V gene's germline CDR1 is GTSNPN and CDR2 SVGIG (reference sequence). The J segment lost 3 bases and the V segment lost 1 base, leaving 5 bases of the junction unmatched. The CDR3 contains 14 residues. The CDR3 DNA follows: TGTGCCTGGAGTGATGGGACAGGTGACTACGAGCAGTACTTC. This translates into CAWSDGTGDYEQYF.

The rearrangement uses TRBV27 and TRBJ2-7; maybe TRBD2 (5 bases). Germline V gene sequence: CDR1 MNHEY, CDR2 SMNVEV (reference sequence). Trimming removed 4 bases from V and 4 bases from J, with 14 bases in between. The CDR3 length is 14 residues. CDR3: CASSSSGPAYEQYF. CDR3 in DNA: TGTGCCAGCAGTTCGAGCGGTCCTGCTTACGAGCAGTACTTC.

V usage is TRBV9 and J usage is TRBJ2-3; a weak D match, TRBD1 (6 bases). CDR3 length equals 18 residues. The germline gives CDR1 SGDLS, CDR2 YYNGEE. Trimming stripped 1 base from V and 11 bases from J, with 29 bases between. The CDR3 bases are TGTGCCAGCAGCGTAAGGTTAGGGGGTTCGGTCCCGGACCAACTGCAGTATTTT. Amino acids: CASSVRLGGSVPDQLQYF.

CDR3 nucleotides: TGTGCCAGCAGCCCGTACGGGATGGGAGCGGGAAAAAGCACAGATACGCAGTATTTT. As protein: CASSPYGMGAGKSTDTQYF. The rearrangement uses TRBV14 and TRBJ2-3, with 7 bases fitting TRBD2. The CDR3 has 19 amino acids. Germline assignment: CDR1 SGHDN and CDR2 FVKESK. After removal of 4 bases from V and 0 bases from J, the junction contained 16 bases not matched to a gene.

This clone was recorded only once. This chain uses TRBV7-9 with TRBJ1-1, with unresolved D. The CDR3 runs to 15 residues. Germline loops: CDR1 SEHNR, CDR2 FQNEAQ (reference sequence). V was pared by 3 bases and J by 1 base, with 12 bases between. The CDR3 DNA reads TGTGCCAGCAGCTTTTGGGTGACGGGGAACACTGAAGCTTTCTTT. Amino acid sequence: CASSFWVTGNTEAFF. The full variable domain, in which reference TRBV7-9 and TRBJ1-1 provide the parts outside the CDR3, is DTGVSQNPRHKITKRGQNVTFRCDPISEHNRLYWYRQTLGQGPEFLTYFQNEAQLEKSRLLSDRFSAERPKGSFSTLEIQRTEQGDSAMYLCASSFWVTGNTEAFFGQGTRLTVV.

This chain connects TRBV30 to TRBJ2-1; the match to TRBD2 covers 14 bases. The germline CDR1 and CDR2 sequences are GTSNPN and SVGIG (reference sequence). Germline trimming cut 1 base from V and 4 bases from J; bases unmatched to any gene: 15. The length of the CDR3 is 20 residues. The CDR3 loop reads CAWSAPGLAGVSLAYNEQFF. DNA of the CDR3: TGTGCCTGGAGTGCGCCGGGACTAGCGGGAGTCAGTCTCGCTTACAATGAGCAGTTCTTC.

This chain joins TRBV2 and TRBJ1-1; D not resolved. CDR3 length equals 14 residues. In germline, CDR1 is SNHLY, CDR2 FYNNEI. Trimming took 6 bases from V and 4 from J, leaving 15 bases between them. As DNA, the CDR3 is TGTGCCAGCAGCCCCCCCCTAGTCCTCACTGAAGCTTTCTTT. Its protein is CASSPPLVLTEAFF.

The chain employs TRBV6-5 and TRBJ2-5, with 9 bases identical to TRBD2. Trimming took 0 bases from V and 4 from J; bases not matched to a gene: 3. Germline CDR1 MNHEY, CDR2 SVGAGI. CDR3 length: 15 amino acids. This chain's CDR3 is CASSYSGLAIETQYF. As DNA, the CDR3 is TGTGCCAGCAGTTACTCGGGACTAGCAATAGAGACCCAGTACTTC.

The gene calls are TRBV6-1 and TRBJ1-5; 9 nucleotides match TRBD1. The trim removed 6 bases at V and 7 bases at J, leaving 10 bases unmatched. Germline CDR1 and CDR2: MNHNS and SASEGT. The CDR3 loop spans 15 amino acids. CDR3 loop: CASSAGTGRTQPQHF. The DNA of the CDR3 is TGTGCCAGCAGCGCCGGGACAGGGAGGACCCAGCCCCAGCATTTT.

The V and J genes are TRBV6-6 and TRBJ1-1; D call uncertain. The germline V gene has CDR1 MNHNY and CDR2 SVGAGI (reference sequence). V was clipped by 0 bases and J by 7 bases, with 12 bases between them. The CDR3 contains 14 residues. The CDR3 bases are TGTGCCAGCAGTTACTCGATCCAGACATTTGAAGCTTTCTTT. Protein sequence: CASSYSIQTFEAFF.

The CDR3 region has the DNA TGTGCCAGCAGGGTCCTGGGACAGGCGGGCTACGAGCAGTACTTC. Protein: CASRVLGQAGYEQYF. The chain recombines TRBV6-1 with TRBJ2-7, with 8 bases lining up with TRBD1. The CDR3 runs to 15 residues. The germline V gene encodes CDR1 MNHNS and CDR2 SASEGT. Unmatched junction bases numbered 10, after V lost 6 bases and J lost 3 bases.

In its sample, this clone was seen a few times. This chain joins TRBV18 and TRBJ1-1; D might be TRBD1 (5 bases). Trimming stripped 3 bases from V and 0 bases from J, with 11 bases between. Per the germline V gene, CDR1 is KGHSH and CDR2 is LQKENI. The CDR3 consists of 15 residues. This chain's CDR3 is CASSPSPGLNTEAFF. In DNA form, the CDR3 reads TGTGCCAGCTCACCCTCCCCAGGGCTGAACACTGAAGCTTTCTTT.

This chain joins TRBV7-2 and TRBJ2-3; D not certain. Germline V gene data show CDR1 as SGHTA and CDR2 as FQGNSA. V gave up 2 bases and J gave up 3 bases, with 18 bases separating them. The CDR3 contains 17 residues. CDR3 DNA: TGTGCCAGCAGCTTATTTAGTCGGCTAGATATGACAGATACGCAGTATTTT. It translates to CASSLFSRLDMTDTQYF.

The rearrangement joins TRBV9 to TRBJ1-3, with a weak D call TRBD1 (6 bases). The CDR3 runs to 15 residues. Looked up from germline, CDR1 is SGDLS and CDR2 is YYNGEE. Trimming took off 4 bases at V and 4 bases at J, with 15 bases between the two ends. The CDR3 loop is CASSYTGQPGNTIYF. For the CDR3, the DNA is TGTGCCAGCAGCTACACCGGACAGCCCGGAAACACCATATATTTT.

The V and J genes are TRBV13 and TRBJ2-7, with 8 bases fitting TRBD1. The CDR3 is 16 residues long. V lost 3 bases, J lost 6 bases, and 13 bases stayed unmatched. Looked up from germline, CDR1 is PRHDT and CDR2 is FYEKMQ (reference sequence). CDR3 sequence: CASSFRTGSFSGEQYF. The DNA of the CDR3 is TGTGCCAGCAGCTTCCGGACAGGGTCCTTTTCGGGCGAGCAGTACTTC.

This rearrangement joins TRBV7-9 to TRBJ2-1, with D possibly matching TRBD1 (6 bases). Germline loops: CDR1 SEHNR, CDR2 FQNEAQ (reference sequence). V lost 7 bases, J lost 8 bases, and 15 bases lay in between. The CDR3 length is 13 residues. The chain's CDR3 is CASTEDRWDEQFF. In DNA, the CDR3 is TGTGCCAGCACCGAGGACAGATGGGATGAGCAGTTCTTC.

The V and J genes are TRBV19 and TRBJ1-5; D is unclear. CDR1 LNHDA and CDR2 SQIVND come from the germline V gene (reference sequence). The CDR3 is made up of 13 amino acids. Trimming stripped 5 bases from V and 5 bases from J, with 10 bases between. The DNA for the CDR3 is TGTGCCAGTAGTGGGCAGCCCTATCAGCCCCAGCATTTT. As protein: CASSGQPYQPQHF.

V gene TRBV4-2 combines with J gene TRBJ2-1; TRBD2 matches 10 bases. The V gene end was trimmed by 0 bases and the J gene end by 7 bases; junction bases not matched to a gene: 9. Germline V gives CDR1 LGHNA, CDR2 YNFKEQ. CDR3 length: 17 amino acids. CDR3 amino acids: CASSQDGAGGLRNEQFF. CDR3 sequence (DNA): TGTGCCAGCAGCCAAGATGGAGCGGGGGGGCTGCGGAATGAGCAGTTCTTC.

The CDR3 coding sequence is TGTGCCTGGGGAGCGGGGCCACTTTACGCCAAAAACATTCAGTACTTC. This gives the protein CAWGAGPLYAKNIQYF. The chain combines TRBV30 with TRBJ2-4; 7 bases fit TRBD2. This CDR3 contains 16 residues. Losses at the gene ends were 5 bases for V and 1 base for J; bases not matched to a gene: 11. CDR1 is GTSNPN and CDR2 is SVGIG in the germline V gene (reference sequence).